One T cell receptor beta chain is described in this entry. This record belongs to a study of blood T cell repertoires in COVID-19. Study information: Some COVID-19 samples were acute and others convalescent; all came from the United States, Italy and Spain. T cells, B-cell-depleted T cells, or PBMCs provided the cDNA or gDNA that served as material.

The V gene's germline CDR1 is SGHTA and CDR2 FQGNSA. Trimming shortened V by 2 bases and J by 0 bases, and 5 bases separated the two germline ends. The CDR3 consists of 14 residues. In the original analysis: Reference gene primer amplification in the assay estimated nucleated cell counts. The protocol was immunoSEQ multiplex PCR, while the TCRdb copy is restricted to in-frame clones and leaves out a portion. The D gene and trimming were derived from the DNA, and the V and J assignments and clone size from that table. The repertoire includes about 150,000 clones, around 86% of them detected once, and less than 3.5% sits in the top ten.

The clonotype originates from a man aged 70 or older with acute or convalescent COVID-19. Input material: peripheral blood. The V gene is TRBV7-2, the J gene TRBJ2-1, with unresolved D. The CDR3 sequence: CASSLLSSYNEQFF. As DNA, the CDR3 is TGTGCCAGCAGCTTACTGAGCTCCTACAATGAGCAGTTCTTC.